This entry describes one T cell receptor (beta chain). What it recognizes is unknown. Donors were all healthy Caucasians. This sample is drawn from a study of identical twins. Broader study findings: Modeled out-of-frame TCR alpha sharing in monozygotic twins fell below observed levels.

TCRdb used MiXCR to reprocess the 5' RACE reads, holding one entry per CDR3 protein. The table includes about 890,000 distinct CDR3 sequences, approximately 13% detected once. The same sample was also used in a study of yellow fever vaccine responses in identical twins. As reported in that work: Reportedly, the response of twins' T cells to the vaccine seemed partly convergent, partly personalized.

Sequencing was carried out using PBMCs. This TCR came from a young woman in good health.

The CDR3 DNA reads TGTGCCAGCAGCCAAGATAGGCCCTCACTTAGCTCCTACAATGAGCAGTTCTTC. Translating it yields CASSQDRPSLSSYNEQFF. This chain uses TRBV14 with TRBJ2-1; D remains unclear. The CDR3 consists of 18 residues. In germline, CDR1 is SGHDN, CDR2 FVKESK. Deletions cut 0 bases from V and 0 bases from J, with 15 bases between.